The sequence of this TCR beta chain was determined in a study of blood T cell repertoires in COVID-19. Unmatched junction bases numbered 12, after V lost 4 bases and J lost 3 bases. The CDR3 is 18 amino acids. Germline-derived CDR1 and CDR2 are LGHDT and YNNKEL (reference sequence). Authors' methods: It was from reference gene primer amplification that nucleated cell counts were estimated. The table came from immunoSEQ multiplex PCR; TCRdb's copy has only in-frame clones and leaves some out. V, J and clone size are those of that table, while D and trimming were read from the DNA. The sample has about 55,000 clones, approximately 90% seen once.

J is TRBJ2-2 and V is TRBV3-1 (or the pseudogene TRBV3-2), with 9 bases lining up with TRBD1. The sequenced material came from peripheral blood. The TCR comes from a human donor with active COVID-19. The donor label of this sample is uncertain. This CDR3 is CASSPVRTGESDTGELFF. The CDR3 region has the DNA TGTGCCAGCAGCCCGGTCAGGACAGGGGAGTCGGACACCGGGGAGCTGTTTTTT.